Below, one TCR beta chain is given with its context. The data derive from a study of blood T cell repertoires in COVID-19. Background on the study: Samples came from the United States, Italy and Spain, spanning acute and convalescent COVID-19.

In the original workflow: Amplification of reference gene primers was used by the study to estimate nucleated cell counts. Measured with immunoSEQ multiplex PCR; TCRdb has only the in-frame clones, and not every one. V, J and clone size derive from that table, while D and trimming were established from the DNA sequence. The table records more than 20,000 clones, around nine tenths of them present only once. The sequenced sample consisted of peripheral blood. The sequence was obtained from a human donor in a cohort sampled during active COVID-19.

The CDR3 reads CASSLERGSGETQYF. CDR3 in DNA: TGCGCCAGCAGCTTGGAGCGTGGGAGTGGTGAGACCCAGTACTTC. The rearrangement joins TRBV5-1 to TRBJ2-5; possible D gene TRBD2, 5 bases. V was shortened by 0 bases and J by 5 bases, with 14 bases between the two germline ends. Per germline, CDR1 SGHRS and CDR2 YFSETQ. The CDR3 contains 15 residues. Combining the CDR3 with reference TRBV5-1 and TRBJ2-5 gives the whole variable domain KAGVTQTPRYLIKTRGQQVTLSCSPISGHRSVSWYQQTPGQGLQFLFEYFSETQRNKGNFPGRFSGRQFSNSRSEMNVSTLELGDSALYLCASSLERGSGETQYFGPGTRLLVL.